This is a list of T cell receptor beta chains from one sample in a study of T cell repertoires in cytomegalovirus infection. One entry per CDR3 protein, called by TCRdb with MiXCR from the reads. The sample records hundreds of thousands of distinct CDR3 sequences, 30% to 35% being singletons. These receptors' antigens are unknown. The source was cultured PBMCs, collected from culture after CMV antigen stimulation. The receptors were sampled from a human donor in good health (CMV status not recorded). Some clones in this sample may be carry-over from other donors' samples. Each CDR3 is given with its conserved first and last residue. A D gene is named only where the DNA matches it firmly. Rows give clone size only sometimes, using once, few, many, or a class for an expanded clone.

D gene,J gene,clone size,V gene,CDR3 DNA,CDR3 protein
TRBD1,TRBJ1-5,.,TRBV28,TGTGCCAGCAGTATGACAGGGTACCGGGGACAGCCCCAGCATTTT,CASSMTGYRGQPQHF
TRBD2,TRBJ2-1,.,TRBV20-1,TGCAGTGCTAGAACCCAGCGGGGATACAATGAGCAGTTCTTC,CSARTQRGYNEQFF
TRBD1,TRBJ2-1,.,TRBV19,TGTGCCAGTAGGGGACAGGGGGGGAATGAGCAGTTCTTC,CASRGQGGNEQFF
TRBD1,TRBJ2-7,many,TRBV12-3/TRBV12-4,TGTGCCAGCAGTTCCGGGACAGGGGCGACGACCAAAACCTACGAGCAGTACTTC,CASSSGTGATTKTYEQYF
.,TRBJ2-5,.,TRBV27,TGTGCCAGCAGAAGGTCGTTGGTCCAAGAGACCCAGTACTTC,CASRRSLVQETQYF
.,TRBJ2-1,many,TRBV7-2,TGTGCCAGCCGCTTGGACAGTTATTCCTACAATGAGCAGTTCTTC,CASRLDSYSYNEQFF
.,TRBJ2-7,few,TRBV2,TGTGCCAGCAAGCGTGGGTTGAACTACGAGCAGTACTTC,CASKRGLNYEQYF
TRBD2,TRBJ2-3,few,TRBV6-1,TGTGCCAGCAGGGGACTAGCGGGCCCCAGTACGCAGTATTTT,CASRGLAGPSTQYF
TRBD1,TRBJ1-2,.,TRBV19,TGTGCCAGTACAAGCGGGACAGACCCGAGTGGGTATGGCTACACCTTC,CASTSGTDPSGYGYTF
.,TRBJ2-2,.,TRBV2,TGTGCCACTAGGACGAACACCGGGGAGCTGTTTTTT,CATRTNTGELFF
TRBD1,TRBJ1-2,.,TRBV12-3/TRBV12-4,TGTGCCAGCAGCTATAGACAGGGGCTGGGGGGCTACACCTTC,CASSYRQGLGGYTF
.,TRBJ2-1,.,TRBV6-8,TGTGCCAGCCGCCTTGGGGCTCTGGGTAACAATGAGCAGTTCTTC,CASRLGALGNNEQFF
.,TRBJ2-3,few,TRBV20-1,TGCAGTGCTAGAGAACCAGATACGCAGTATTTT,CSAREPDTQYF
TRBD1,TRBJ2-2,few,TRBV6-1,TGTGCCAGCAGTTTGTCCAGGGGGCTCGGGGAGCTGTTTTTT,CASSLSRGLGELFF
TRBD2,TRBJ2-3,.,TRBV20-1,TGCAGTGCTAGAGATCGGGTAGCGGGAGTGAGAGATACGCAGTATTTT,CSARDRVAGVRDTQYF
.,TRBJ2-1,many,TRBV7-2,TGTGCCAGCGGGCAGCTTATTTCTTGGGGAGAATCGAGCTCCTACAATGAGCAGTTCTTC,CASGQLISWGESSSYNEQFF
.,TRBJ2-1,.,TRBV29-1,TGCAGCGCTACGGGGCTAGCTATGGGCTACAATGAGCAGTTCTTC,CSATGLAMGYNEQFF
.,TRBJ2-3,.,TRBV6-2/TRBV6-3,TGTGCCAGCAGTTATGCTTCCAGCGTTTGGACAGATACGCAGTATTTT,CASSYASSVWTDTQYF
.,TRBJ1-1,many,TRBV28,TGTGCCGCCCGCAGGGACCTCATCACCGAAGCTTTCTTT,CAARRDLITEAFF
.,TRBJ2-3,few,TRBV7-2,TGTGCCAGCAGCTATAGAGGCGGGACTGGAGGGGTAGGAGATACGCAGTATTTT,CASSYRGGTGGVGDTQYF
.,TRBJ1-6,.,TRBV4-1,TGCGCCAGCAGCCAAGTCTCCTTTAATAATTCACCCCTCCACTTT,CASSQVSFNNSPLHF
.,TRBJ2-1,.,TRBV20-1,TGCAGTGCTAAGGTGGGCCCCTACAATGAGCAGTTCTTC,CSAKVGPYNEQFF
.,TRBJ2-1,.,TRBV11-2,TGTGCCAGCAGCTTAGATATAGGCAGATTGAATGAGCAGTTCTTC,CASSLDIGRLNEQFF
TRBD2,TRBJ2-7,.,TRBV6-2/TRBV6-3,TGTGCCAGCAGTACCCTTCGGGAGGCCCCCTACGAGCAGTACTTC,CASSTLREAPYEQYF
TRBD2,TRBJ2-7,many,TRBV7-2,TGTGCCAGCAGCTCCAGGAGCGGGGTAGGCTCCTACGAGCAGTACTTC,CASSSRSGVGSYEQYF
.,TRBJ2-1,.,TRBV28,TGTGCCAGCAGTTTAGCTGCGCAGGGATCGGGTGCGAATGAGCAGTTCTTC,CASSLAAQGSGANEQFF
.,TRBJ1-6,.,TRBV20-1,TGCAGTGCAATCGGGACGGACAATTCACCCCTCCACTTT,CSAIGTDNSPLHF
.,TRBJ2-1,few,TRBV23-1,TGCGCCAGCACCTCCGGCGGGGAATTTCTTGACAATGAGCAGTTCTTC,CASTSGGEFLDNEQFF
TRBD2,TRBJ2-3,.,TRBV7-9,TGTGCCAGCAGCCTCAGTAGCCCGGGACTAGCGGGAGGCGGAAATTTT,CASSLSSPGLAGGGNF
TRBD1,TRBJ2-7,.,TRBV5-6,TGTGCCAGCAGCTTGGTAGACAGGGACATCCGCGAGCAGTACTTC,CASSLVDRDIREQYF
TRBD2,TRBJ2-1,.,TRBV20-1,TGCAGTGCTAGAGACGCCACTGGACTAGCGGGGGTAGAGCAGTTCTTC,CSARDATGLAGVEQFF
TRBD1,TRBJ2-1,few,TRBV12-3/TRBV12-4,TGTGCCAGCAGTTTCGGGACAGGGGAGCGTGGTGAGCAGTTCTTC,CASSFGTGERGEQFF
.,TRBJ1-2,.,TRBV7-2,TGTGCCAGCAGCTTTCCAGGGAAAGCTAACTATGGCTACACCTTC,CASSFPGKANYGYTF
.,TRBJ2-7,few,TRBV6-2/TRBV6-3,TGTGCCAGCAGTTACGAGTCGGCCTACGAGCAGTACTTC,CASSYESAYEQYF
.,TRBJ1-1,many,TRBV7-8,TGTGCCAGCAGCTTAGGAACAGGGAACTCGAACACTGAAGCTTTCTTT,CASSLGTGNSNTEAFF
.,TRBJ1-1,once,TRBV19,TGTGCCAGTATTTCCCGGGGCACTAATTTAGAAGCTTTCTTT,CASISRGTNLEAFF
.,TRBJ2-1,.,TRBV5-1,TGCGCCAGCAGCTTGGGCCAAGGCCAGGTGGCTCCCAATGAGCAGTTCTTC,CASSLGQGQVAPNEQFF
TRBD1,TRBJ2-7,.,TRBV27,TGTGCCAGACAGGGGTCCGAGCAGTACTTC,CARQGSEQYF
TRBD1,TRBJ2-7,.,TRBV7-2,TGTGCCAGCAGCTTAGGGCCGGGACAGATTAAATACGAGCAGTACTTC,CASSLGPGQIKYEQYF
TRBD2,TRBJ2-3,.,TRBV7-2,TGTGCCAGCGCCGGCGGGGGGCATAGCACAGATACGCAGTATTTT,CASAGGGHSTDTQYF
.,TRBJ2-5,few,TRBV7-8,TGTGCCAGCAGCTCCGGTCCTCAGGCGAAGACCCAGTACTTC,CASSSGPQAKTQYF
.,TRBJ1-5,.,TRBV20-1,TGCAGTGCTAGGGTGTCAGGGTTTAATCAGCCCCAGCATTTT,CSARVSGFNQPQHF
.,TRBJ1-1,.,TRBV7-8,TGTGCCAGCAGCTCCACGGCGGGCACTGAAGCTTTCTTT,CASSSTAGTEAFF
.,TRBJ2-5,few,TRBV20-1,TGCAGTGCTAGGCTGTCTCGTTTACAAGAGACCCAGTACTTC,CSARLSRLQETQYF
.,TRBJ1-5,.,TRBV18,TGTGCCAGCTCACCATACAGCCGGGGAACAAATCAGCCCCAGCATTTT,CASSPYSRGTNQPQHF
.,TRBJ1-3,.,TRBV4-2,TGTGCCAGCAGCCAAGAATCAGGGCCCGGCTCTGGAAACACCATATATTTT,CASSQESGPGSGNTIYF
.,TRBJ1-6,.,TRBV20-1,TGCAGTGCTCTCGGCCATGGGGGGCCGTTAAGCTCCTATAATTCACCCCTCCACTTT,CSALGHGGPLSSYNSPLHF
TRBD1,TRBJ2-7,.,TRBV20-1,TGCAGTGCTAGCGGGACAGGGGTGGGGTACGAGCAGTACTTC,CSASGTGVGYEQYF
.,TRBJ2-3,.,TRBV12-3/TRBV12-4,TGTGCCAGCATAGGGTATACAGATACGCAGTATTTT,CASIGYTDTQYF
.,TRBJ2-1,.,TRBV15,TGTGCCACCAGCAGAGGTCCGGGGGACAGACAGAACAATGAGCAGTTCTTC,CATSRGPGDRQNNEQFF
.,TRBJ2-2,.,TRBV12-3/TRBV12-4,TGTGCCAGCAGTTTAGGAAGGGGGACGAACACCGGGGAGCTGTTTTTT,CASSLGRGTNTGELFF
.,TRBJ1-4,.,TRBV27,TGTGCCAGCAGTTTTAGTGTCGCGGCTAATGAAAAACTGTTTTTT,CASSFSVAANEKLFF
.,TRBJ2-3,.,TRBV6-6,TGTGCCAGCAGCCGTCCGGGACACCCAACAGATACGCAGTATTTT,CASSRPGHPTDTQYF
.,TRBJ2-5,.,TRBV20-1,TGCAGTGCCGAAAACAGGAGGTCACCCCAAGAGACCCAGTACTTC,CSAENRRSPQETQYF
TRBD2,TRBJ2-3,.,TRBV20-1,TGCAGTGCTCAAGGACTAGCGGGGGGCAGCACAGATACGCAGTATTTT,CSAQGLAGGSTDTQYF
.,TRBJ2-2,.,TRBV12-5,TGTGCTAGTGGTTTATTCCCCGGGGAGCTGTTTTTT,CASGLFPGELFF
TRBD2,TRBJ2-4,many,TRBV7-2,TGTGCCAGCAGCTTGGGACTAGCGGGAATTAACATTCAGTACTTC,CASSLGLAGINIQYF
TRBD1,TRBJ1-4,many,TRBV7-9,TGTGCCAGCAGCGAGGACAGGTCTAATGAAAAACTGTTTTTT,CASSEDRSNEKLFF
TRBD1,TRBJ1-6,.,TRBV27,TGTGCCAGCGCCCCCCGGACAGGGCGAGGGGTACACTCCTATAATTCACCCCTCCACTTT,CASAPRTGRGVHSYNSPLHF
TRBD1,TRBJ2-1,.,TRBV5-4,TGTGCCAGCAGCCCAACCGGGACAGGGATACAGGGCTACAATGAGCAGTTCTTC,CASSPTGTGIQGYNEQFF